The rows below give T cell receptor beta chains drawn from one sample of a study of T cells expressing NK-cell markers. TCRdb reprocessed the 5' RACE reads; each CDR3 protein has one entry and no DNA is given. The sample yields hundreds of thousands of distinct CDR3 sequences, of which the top ten take up around 4.3%. Sequenced material: blood T cells: a sorted CD56 or NKG2C T cell subset, CD4+ or CD8+ T cells, or bulk PBMC T cells (not recorded which). Receptors originate from a woman aged 18 to 75 in good health. Each CDR3 is given with its conserved first and last residue.

V	J	CDR3
TRBV6-1	TRBJ1-2	CASRTGQGINDGYTF
TRBV28	TRBJ1-1	CASEDVVMGTEAFF
TRBV5-6	TRBJ2-7	CASSLWPPAWTTSYEQYF
TRBV18	TRBJ2-3	CASSPIPPVPPPSTDTQYF
TRBV29-1	TRBJ1-2	CSVEDAGRRGFYGYTF
TRBV11-2	TRBJ2-6	CASGRDALSISSGANVLTF
TRBV2	TRBJ1-4	CASSLPLLVSEKLFF
TRBV10-3	TRBJ2-3	CAIRSGGSGSTDTQYF
TRBV3-1	TRBJ2-1	CASSQMRAGREQFF
TRBV4-2	TRBJ1-3	CASSYYPGRGNTIYF
TRBV12-3/TRBV12-4	TRBJ2-1	CASSRQGPSIREQFF
TRBV7-6	TRBJ1-1	CASSAEQGATEAFF
TRBV7-7	TRBJ2-1	CASSLWLSGGSNEQFF
TRBV20-1	TRBJ2-5	CSARDRTGSLQETQYF
TRBV4-3	TRBJ1-2	CASSQDRNRRGYGYTF
TRBV10-3	TRBJ1-1	CAISENLGGGTEAFF
TRBV29-1	TRBJ1-2	CSVVRNYGYTF
TRBV12-3/TRBV12-4	TRBJ1-1	CASSFRWGDTEAFF
TRBV7-8	TRBJ1-6	CASSPGRGPLHF
TRBV9	TRBJ1-2	CASSVATRTNYGYTF
TRBV7-2	TRBJ1-6	CASSFWSGNSPLHF
TRBV7-9	TRBJ1-1	CASSLGQGQHQAFF
TRBV14	TRBJ2-1	CASSGRWARNEQFF
TRBV4-2	TRBJ1-1	CASSQVGGSDTEAFF
TRBV7-9	TRBJ2-3	CASRSPDRPPDTQYF
TRBV6-2/TRBV6-3	TRBJ2-1	CASSYWVTGNEQFF
TRBV4-3	TRBJ2-3	CASSPGGYGADTQYF
TRBV11-2	TRBJ2-3	CASTVPGTPTDTQYF
TRBV18	TRBJ2-4	CASSPYRGNDNIQYF
TRBV19	TRBJ1-3	CASRRDLSSGNTIYF
TRBV27	TRBJ2-6	CASSTFTRGLGANVLTF
TRBV20-1	TRBJ1-2	CSARGQARAYGYTF
TRBV28	TRBJ1-1	CASKGQGGKAFF
TRBV2	TRBJ2-5	CASSVGTYQETQYF
TRBV20-1	TRBJ2-1	CSARGAEGAAQWEQFF
TRBV5-4	TRBJ2-1	CASSFLAPRGYNEQFF